The source of this T cell receptor (beta chain) is a study of blood T cell repertoires in COVID-19. Study-level information: The origin of the acute and convalescent COVID-19 samples was the United States, Italy and Spain.

Seattle researchers signed up patients amid active infection and tracked them longitudinally. In the authors' methods: Nucleated cell number was recorded as an estimate derived from reference gene primer amplification. Sequencing was performed with immunoSEQ multiplex PCR; in TCRdb, only in-frame clones are kept and a portion is missing. V and J calls and clone size come straight from that table; D and trimming were deduced from the DNA. The table has 130,000 to 150,000 clones, 70% to 90% seen once. The source of this sequence is a woman aged 55-70 years with COVID-19, enrolled during active disease. Specimen: peripheral blood.

CDR3: CASSSRTGRGYTF. Here the CDR3 DNA reads TGTGCCAGCAGCTCCCGGACAGGGCGCGGCTACACCTTC. The rearrangement uses TRBV6-6 and TRBJ1-2, with 8 bases that match TRBD1. This CDR3 has 13 amino acids. The V segment lost 6 bases and the J segment 8 bases; nucleotides outside the gene matches: 8. The germline V gene encodes CDR1 MNHNY and CDR2 SVGAGI (reference sequence).